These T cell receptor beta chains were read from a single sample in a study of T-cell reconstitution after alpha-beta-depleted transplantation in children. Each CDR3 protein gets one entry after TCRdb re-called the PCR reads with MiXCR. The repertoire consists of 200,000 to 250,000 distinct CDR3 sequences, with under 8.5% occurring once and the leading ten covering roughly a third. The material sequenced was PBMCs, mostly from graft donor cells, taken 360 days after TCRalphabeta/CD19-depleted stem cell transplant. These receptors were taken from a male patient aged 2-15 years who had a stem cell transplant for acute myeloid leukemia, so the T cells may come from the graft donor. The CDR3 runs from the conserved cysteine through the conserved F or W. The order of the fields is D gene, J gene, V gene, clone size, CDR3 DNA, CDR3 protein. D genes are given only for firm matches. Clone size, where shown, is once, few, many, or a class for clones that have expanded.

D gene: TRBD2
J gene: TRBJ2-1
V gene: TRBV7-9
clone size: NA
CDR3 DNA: TGTGCCAGCAGCTTAGGGAGACTAGCGGGGGAGGCCAATGAGCAGTTCTTC
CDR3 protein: CASSLGRLAGEANEQFF

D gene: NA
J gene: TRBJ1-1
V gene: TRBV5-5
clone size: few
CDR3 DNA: TGTGCCAGCAGCTACCTGATCGAGGGGGGGGGTACTGAAGCTTTCTTT
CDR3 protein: CASSYLIEGGGTEAFF

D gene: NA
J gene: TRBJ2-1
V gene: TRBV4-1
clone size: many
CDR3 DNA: TGCGCCAGCAGCCAAGATAGCGCAACTCAGTTCTTC
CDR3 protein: CASSQDSATQFF

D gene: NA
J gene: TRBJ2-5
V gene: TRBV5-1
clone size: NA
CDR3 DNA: TGCGCCAGCAGCCTACACGGACCTCAAGAGACCCAGTACTTC
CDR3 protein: CASSLHGPQETQYF

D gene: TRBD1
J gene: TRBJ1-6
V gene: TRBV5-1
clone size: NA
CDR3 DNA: TGCGCCAGCAGCCCGGGACAGGGAGGTTCACCCCTCCACTTT
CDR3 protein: CASSPGQGGSPLHF

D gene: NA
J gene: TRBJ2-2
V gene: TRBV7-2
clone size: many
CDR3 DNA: TGTGCCAGCAGCGTTATCTCCCTCGCCGGGGAGCTGTTTTTT
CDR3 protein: CASSVISLAGELFF

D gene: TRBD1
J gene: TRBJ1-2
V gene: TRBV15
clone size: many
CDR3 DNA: TGTGCCACCAGCAGAGCCCTTACCGGGACAGCCACTGGCTACACCTTC
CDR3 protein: CATSRALTGTATGYTF

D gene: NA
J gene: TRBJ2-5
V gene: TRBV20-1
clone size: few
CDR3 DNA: TGCAGTGCTAGAAGACCGATTAGAGAGACCCAGTACTTC
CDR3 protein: CSARRPIRETQYF

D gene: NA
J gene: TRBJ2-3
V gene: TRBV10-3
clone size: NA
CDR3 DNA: TGTGCCATCAGTGATCTACCTAGTCCCGATACGCAGTATTTT
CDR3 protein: CAISDLPSPDTQYF

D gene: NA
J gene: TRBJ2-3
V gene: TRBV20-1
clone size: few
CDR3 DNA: TGCAGTGCTAGCCGGGACTCCGGAGACACAGATACGCAGTATTTT
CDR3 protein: CSASRDSGDTDTQYF

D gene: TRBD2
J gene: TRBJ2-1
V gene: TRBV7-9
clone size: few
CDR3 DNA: TGTGCCAGCAGCTCCCGACTAGCGGGATACAATGAGCAGTTCTTC
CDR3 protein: CASSSRLAGYNEQFF

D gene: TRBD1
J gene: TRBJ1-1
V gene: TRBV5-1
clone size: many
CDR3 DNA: TGCGCCAGCAGCTGGGACAGGGGGCTGGTTCACAACACTGAAGCTTTCTTT
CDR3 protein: CASSWDRGLVHNTEAFF

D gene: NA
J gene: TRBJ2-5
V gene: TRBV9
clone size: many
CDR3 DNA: TGTGCCAGCAGCGTAGAGGGGCGAGAGACCCAGTACTTC
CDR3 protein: CASSVEGRETQYF

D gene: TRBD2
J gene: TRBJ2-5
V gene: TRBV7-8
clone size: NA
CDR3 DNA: TGTGCCAGCAGTCCAGCGGGAGGCCCTTCCAAGCAGACCCAGTACTTC
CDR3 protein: CASSPAGGPSKQTQYF

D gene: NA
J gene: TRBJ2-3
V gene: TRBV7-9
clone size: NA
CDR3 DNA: TGTGCCAGCAGCTTCAACAATCCCACAGATACGCAGTATTTT
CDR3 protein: CASSFNNPTDTQYF

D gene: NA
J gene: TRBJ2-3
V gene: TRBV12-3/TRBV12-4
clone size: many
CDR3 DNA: TGTGCCAGCAGTCCACGAGGAGTCCCCCTCACAGATACGCAGTATTTT
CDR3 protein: CASSPRGVPLTDTQYF

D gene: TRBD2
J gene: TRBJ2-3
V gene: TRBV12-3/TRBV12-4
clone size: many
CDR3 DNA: TGTGCCAGCAGTTTAGGGGTAGCGGGGGGAACAGATACGCAGTATTTT
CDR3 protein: CASSLGVAGGTDTQYF

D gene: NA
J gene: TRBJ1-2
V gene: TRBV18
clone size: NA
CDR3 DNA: TGTGCCAGCTCACCACGCCGGGACGGAGTGGATGGCTACACCTTC
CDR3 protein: CASSPRRDGVDGYTF

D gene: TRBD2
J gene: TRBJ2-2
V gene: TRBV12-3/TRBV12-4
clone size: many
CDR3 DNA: TGTGCCAGCATCAACTGGGGGGGTCTAGGCACCGGGGAGCTGTTTTTT
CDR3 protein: CASINWGGLGTGELFF

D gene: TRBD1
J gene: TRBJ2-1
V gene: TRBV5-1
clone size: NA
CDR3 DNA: TGCGCCAGCAGCCCCGGGACAGGTAAAAGAAATGAGCAGTTCTTC
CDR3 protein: CASSPGTGKRNEQFF

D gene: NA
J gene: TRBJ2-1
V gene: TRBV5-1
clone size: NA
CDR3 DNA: TGCGCCAGCAGCTTGGATAACTACAATGAGCAGTTCTTC
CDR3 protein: CASSLDNYNEQFF

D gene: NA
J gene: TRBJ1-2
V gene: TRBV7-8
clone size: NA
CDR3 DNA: TGTGCCAGCAGCCAAAGCGCAGATGGCTACACCTTC
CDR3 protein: CASSQSADGYTF

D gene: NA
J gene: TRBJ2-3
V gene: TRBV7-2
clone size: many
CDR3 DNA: TGTGCCAGCAGCTTAGGCCTACCCACAGATACGCAGTATTTT
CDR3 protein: CASSLGLPTDTQYF

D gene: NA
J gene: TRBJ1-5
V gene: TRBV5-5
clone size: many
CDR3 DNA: TGTGCCAGCAGCTTAGATGGCGGGAATCAGCCCCAGCATTTT
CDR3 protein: CASSLDGGNQPQHF

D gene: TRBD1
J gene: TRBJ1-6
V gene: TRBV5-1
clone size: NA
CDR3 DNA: TGCGCCAGCAGCGCCCGGACAGGGGGATATTCACCCCTCCACTTT
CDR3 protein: CASSARTGGYSPLHF

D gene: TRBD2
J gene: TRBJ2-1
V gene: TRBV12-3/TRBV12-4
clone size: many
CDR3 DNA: TGTGCCAGCACCGTTAGCGGGATTCTTTACAATGAGCAGTTCTTC
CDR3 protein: CASTVSGILYNEQFF

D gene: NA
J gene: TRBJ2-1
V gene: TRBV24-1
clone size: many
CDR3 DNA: TGTGCCACCAGTGATTTGGGGTCGGGAGATGAGCAGTTCTTC
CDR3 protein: CATSDLGSGDEQFF

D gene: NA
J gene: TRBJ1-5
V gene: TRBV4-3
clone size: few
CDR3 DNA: TGCGCCAGCAGCCAGCGAGCTAATCAGCCCCAGCATTTT
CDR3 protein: CASSQRANQPQHF

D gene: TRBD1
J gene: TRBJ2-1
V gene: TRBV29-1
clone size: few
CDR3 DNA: TGCAGCGTGGGAGAAAGACAGGGCCGGATTAGCGATGAGCAGTTCTTC
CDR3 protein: CSVGERQGRISDEQFF

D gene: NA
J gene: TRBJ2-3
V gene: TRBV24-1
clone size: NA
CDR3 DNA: TGTGCCACCAGTGACGCTGAGAGAGATACGCAGTATTTT
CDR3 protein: CATSDAERDTQYF

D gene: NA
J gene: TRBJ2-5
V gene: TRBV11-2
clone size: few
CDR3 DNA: TGTGCCAGCAGCTTTAGTGTTGGAGGGGGGGTGCTGGAGACCCAGTACTTC
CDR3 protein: CASSFSVGGGVLETQYF

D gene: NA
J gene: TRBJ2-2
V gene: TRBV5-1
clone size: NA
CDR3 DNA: TGCGCCAGCAGAGGAGGGGAGAACACCGGGGAGCTGTTTTTT
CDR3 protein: CASRGGENTGELFF

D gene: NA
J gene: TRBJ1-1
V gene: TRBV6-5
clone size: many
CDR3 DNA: TGTGCCAGCAGTTACCATCTCGAAGGCACTGAAGCTTTCTTT
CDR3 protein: CASSYHLEGTEAFF

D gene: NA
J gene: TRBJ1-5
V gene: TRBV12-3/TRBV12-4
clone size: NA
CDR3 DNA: TGTGCCAGCAGTATCCACAGGGAGTCAAATCAGCCCCAGCATTTT
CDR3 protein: CASSIHRESNQPQHF

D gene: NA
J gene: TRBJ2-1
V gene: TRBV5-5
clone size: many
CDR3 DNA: TGTGCCAGCAGCTTATACACCTACAATGAGCAGTTCTTC
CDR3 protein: CASSLYTYNEQFF

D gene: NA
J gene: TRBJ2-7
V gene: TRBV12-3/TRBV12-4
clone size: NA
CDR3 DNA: TGTGCCAGCAGTTTAGGGGGACCGGCCGGCTACGAGCAGTACTTC
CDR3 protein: CASSLGGPAGYEQYF

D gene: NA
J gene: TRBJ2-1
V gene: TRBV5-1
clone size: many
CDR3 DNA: TGCGCCAGCAGCTTGGGAGCACCCAATGAGCAGTTCTTC
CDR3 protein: CASSLGAPNEQFF

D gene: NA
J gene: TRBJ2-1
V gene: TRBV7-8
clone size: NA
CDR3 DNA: TGTGCCAGCAGCCGCAGGGGCTTCTCCTACAATGAGCAGTTCTTC
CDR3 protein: CASSRRGFSYNEQFF

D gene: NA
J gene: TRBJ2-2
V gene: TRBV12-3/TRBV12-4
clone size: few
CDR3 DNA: TGTGCCAGCAGTTCCCGCCGGGGTAGCCCCACCGGGGAGCTGTTTTTT
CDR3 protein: CASSSRRGSPTGELFF

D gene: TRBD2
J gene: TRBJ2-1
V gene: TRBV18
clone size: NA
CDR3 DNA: TGTGCCAGCTCACCTTGGGCTAGCGGGGCTTACAATGAGCAGTTCTTC
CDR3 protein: CASSPWASGAYNEQFF

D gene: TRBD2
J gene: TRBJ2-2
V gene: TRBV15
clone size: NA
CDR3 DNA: TGTGCCACCAGCAAACCTAGCGGGGCCGATTACACCGGGGAGCTGTTTTTT
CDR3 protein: CATSKPSGADYTGELFF

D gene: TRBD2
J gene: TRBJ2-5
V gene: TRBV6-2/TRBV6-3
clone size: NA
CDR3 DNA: TGTGCCAGCAGTTACCCACCGGGACTAGCGGGAGGATCAGAGACCCAGTACTTC
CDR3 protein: CASSYPPGLAGGSETQYF

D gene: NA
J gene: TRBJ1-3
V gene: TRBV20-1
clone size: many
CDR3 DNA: TGCAGTGCGCGACTGAGCTCTGGAAACACCATATATTTT
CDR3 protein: CSARLSSGNTIYF

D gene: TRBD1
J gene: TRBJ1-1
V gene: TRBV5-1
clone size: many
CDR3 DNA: TGCGCCAGCAGCTTGGGGACAGGCACTGAAGCTTTCTTT
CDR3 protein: CASSLGTGTEAFF

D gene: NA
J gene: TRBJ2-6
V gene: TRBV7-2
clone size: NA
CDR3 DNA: TGTGCCAGCAGCGGACACCCTGGGGCCAACGTCCTGACTTTC
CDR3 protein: CASSGHPGANVLTF

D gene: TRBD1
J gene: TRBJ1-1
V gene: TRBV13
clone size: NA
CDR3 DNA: TGTGCCAGCAGCGACAGGGTTGAGACTGAAGCTTTCTTT
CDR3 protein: CASSDRVETEAFF

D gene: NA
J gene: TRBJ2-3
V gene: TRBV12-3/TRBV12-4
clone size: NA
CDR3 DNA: TGTGCCAGCAACCCCAGTAGAGGGGGGGGCGGCGTGGCAGATACGCAGTATTTT
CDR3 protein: CASNPSRGGGGVADTQYF

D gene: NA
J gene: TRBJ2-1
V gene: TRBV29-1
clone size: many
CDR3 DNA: TGCAGCGTTGGGGGATACAATGAGCAGTTCTTC
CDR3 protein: CSVGGYNEQFF

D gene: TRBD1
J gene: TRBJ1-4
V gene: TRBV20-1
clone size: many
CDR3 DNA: TGCAGTGCAAAGAGGGGCGACAGGGTGAAAGGACTGTTTTTT
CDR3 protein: CSAKRGDRVKGLFF

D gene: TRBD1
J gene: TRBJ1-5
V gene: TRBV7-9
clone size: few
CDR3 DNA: TGTGCCAGCAGCTATGAAGGGACAGGGCCTCAGCCCCAGCATTTT
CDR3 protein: CASSYEGTGPQPQHF

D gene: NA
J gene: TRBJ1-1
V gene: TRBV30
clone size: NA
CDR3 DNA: TGTGCCTGGAGTGTATACTTCCAGAATGAAGCTTTCTTT
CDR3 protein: CAWSVYFQNEAFF

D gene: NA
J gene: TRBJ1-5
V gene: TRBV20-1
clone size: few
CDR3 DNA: TGCAGTGCTAGAGATCCTGCAGGGCAAAAACCAATGAATAGCAATCAGCCCCAGCATTTT
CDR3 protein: CSARDPAGQKPMNSNQPQHF

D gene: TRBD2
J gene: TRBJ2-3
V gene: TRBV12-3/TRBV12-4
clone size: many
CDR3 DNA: TGTGCCAGCAGTGGTCCCGGGACTAGCGGGAGGGCCTATGATTCAGATACGCAGTATTTT
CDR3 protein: CASSGPGTSGRAYDSDTQYF

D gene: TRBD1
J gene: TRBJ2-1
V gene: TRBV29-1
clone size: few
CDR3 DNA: TGCAGCGTTGATCTAGCAGGGACAGGGATCTTC
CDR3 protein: CSVDLAGTGIF

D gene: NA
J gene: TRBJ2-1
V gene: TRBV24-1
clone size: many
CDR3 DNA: TGTGCCACCAGTGCTAGGTACAGGGATGAGCAGTTCTTC
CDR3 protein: CATSARYRDEQFF

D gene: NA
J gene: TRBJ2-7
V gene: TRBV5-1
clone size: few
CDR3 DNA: TGCGCCAGCAGCTTGGTTCAGAGTTCCTACGAGCAGTACTTC
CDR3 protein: CASSLVQSSYEQYF

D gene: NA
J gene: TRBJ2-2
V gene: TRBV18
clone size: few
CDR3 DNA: TGTGCCAGCTATGGGATAGACACCGGGGAGCTGTTTTTT
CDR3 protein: CASYGIDTGELFF